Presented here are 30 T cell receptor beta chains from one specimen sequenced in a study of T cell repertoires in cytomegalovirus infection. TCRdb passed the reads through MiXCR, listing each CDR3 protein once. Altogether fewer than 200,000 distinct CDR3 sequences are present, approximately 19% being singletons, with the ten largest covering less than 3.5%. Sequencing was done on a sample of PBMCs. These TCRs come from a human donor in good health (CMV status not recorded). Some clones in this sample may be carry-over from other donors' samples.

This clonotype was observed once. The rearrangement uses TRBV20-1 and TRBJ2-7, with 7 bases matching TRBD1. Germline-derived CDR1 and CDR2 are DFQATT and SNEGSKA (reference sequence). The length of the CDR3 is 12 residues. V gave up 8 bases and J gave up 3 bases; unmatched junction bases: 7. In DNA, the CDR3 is TGCAGTACAGGGGAAAGGGGCTACGAGCAGTACTTC. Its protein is CSTGERGYEQYF.

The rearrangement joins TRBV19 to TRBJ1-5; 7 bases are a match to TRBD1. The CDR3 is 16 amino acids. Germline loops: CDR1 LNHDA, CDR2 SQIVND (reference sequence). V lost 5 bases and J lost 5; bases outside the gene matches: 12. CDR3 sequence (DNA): TGTGCCAGTAGTTCATCGACAGGGCTGGTGTATCAGCCCCAGCATTTT. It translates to CASSSSTGLVYQPQHF.

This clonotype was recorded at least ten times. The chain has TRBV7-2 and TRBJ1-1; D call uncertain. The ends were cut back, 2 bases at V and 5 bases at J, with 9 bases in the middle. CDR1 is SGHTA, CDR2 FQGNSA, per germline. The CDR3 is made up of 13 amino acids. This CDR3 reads CASSLRGRTEAFF. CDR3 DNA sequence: TGTGCCAGCAGCTTACGGGGTAGAACTGAAGCTTTCTTT.

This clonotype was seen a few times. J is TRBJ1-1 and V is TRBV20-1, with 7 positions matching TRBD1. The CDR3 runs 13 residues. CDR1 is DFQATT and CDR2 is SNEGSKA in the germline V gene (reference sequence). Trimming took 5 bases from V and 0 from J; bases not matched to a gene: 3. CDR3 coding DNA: TGCAGTGCTGAGGGGACAGTGAACACTGAAGCTTTCTTT. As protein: CSAEGTVNTEAFF.

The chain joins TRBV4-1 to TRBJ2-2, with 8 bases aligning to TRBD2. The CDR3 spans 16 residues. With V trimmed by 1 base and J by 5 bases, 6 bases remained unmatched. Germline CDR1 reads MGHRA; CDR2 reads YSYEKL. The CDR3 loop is CASSQGLLAGTGELFF. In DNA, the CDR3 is TGCGCCAGCAGCCAAGGTTTATTAGCGGGGACCGGGGAGCTGTTTTTT.

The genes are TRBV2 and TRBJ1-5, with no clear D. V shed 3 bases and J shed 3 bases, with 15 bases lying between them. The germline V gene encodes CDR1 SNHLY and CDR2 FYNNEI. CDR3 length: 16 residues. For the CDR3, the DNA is TGTGCCAGCAGTGAGGGAGGCAGAAGGCTCAATCAGCCCCAGCATTTT. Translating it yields CASSEGGRRLNQPQHF.

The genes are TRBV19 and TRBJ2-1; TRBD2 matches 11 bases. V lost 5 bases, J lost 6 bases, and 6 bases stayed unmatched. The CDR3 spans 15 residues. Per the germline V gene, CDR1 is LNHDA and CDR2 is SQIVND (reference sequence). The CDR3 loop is CASSLTSGVRNEQFF. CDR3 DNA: TGTGCCAGTAGTTTGACTAGCGGGGTTCGCAATGAGCAGTTCTTC.

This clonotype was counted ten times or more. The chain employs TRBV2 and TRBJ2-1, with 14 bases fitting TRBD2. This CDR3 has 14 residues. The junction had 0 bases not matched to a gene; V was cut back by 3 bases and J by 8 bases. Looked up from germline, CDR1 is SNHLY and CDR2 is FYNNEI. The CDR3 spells CASSEGLAGDEQFF. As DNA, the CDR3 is TGTGCCAGCAGTGAGGGACTAGCGGGAGATGAGCAGTTCTTC.

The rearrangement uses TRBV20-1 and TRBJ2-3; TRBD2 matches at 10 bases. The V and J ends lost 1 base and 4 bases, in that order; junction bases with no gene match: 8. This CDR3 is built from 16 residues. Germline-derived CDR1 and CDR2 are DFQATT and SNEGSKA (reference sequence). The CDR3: CSARASGGRVADTQYF. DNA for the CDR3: TGCAGTGCTAGAGCTAGCGGGGGCCGGGTCGCAGATACGCAGTATTTT.

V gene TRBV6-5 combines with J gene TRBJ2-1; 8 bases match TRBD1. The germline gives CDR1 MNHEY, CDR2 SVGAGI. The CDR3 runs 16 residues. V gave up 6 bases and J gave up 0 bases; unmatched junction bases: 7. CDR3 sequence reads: CASRWGQESSYNEQFF. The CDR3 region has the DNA TGTGCCAGCAGATGGGGACAGGAGAGCTCCTACAATGAGCAGTTCTTC.

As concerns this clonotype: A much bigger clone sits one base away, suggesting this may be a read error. Here the CDR3 DNA reads TGTGACAGCAGCTTGACTAGCGGACCGTCCTACGAGCAGTACTTC. Its translation is CDSSLTSGPSYEQYF. The V gene is TRBV7-2, the J gene TRBJ2-7, with 9 bases fitting TRBD2. The CDR3 totals 15 residues. The germline V gene has CDR1 SGHTA and CDR2 FQGNSA.

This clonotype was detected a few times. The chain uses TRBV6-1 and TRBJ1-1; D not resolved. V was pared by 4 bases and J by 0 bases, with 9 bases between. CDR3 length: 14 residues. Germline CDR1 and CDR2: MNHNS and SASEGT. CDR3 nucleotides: TGTGCCAGCAGTGCCAGCCTCATGAACACTGAAGCTTTCTTT. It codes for CASSASLMNTEAFF.

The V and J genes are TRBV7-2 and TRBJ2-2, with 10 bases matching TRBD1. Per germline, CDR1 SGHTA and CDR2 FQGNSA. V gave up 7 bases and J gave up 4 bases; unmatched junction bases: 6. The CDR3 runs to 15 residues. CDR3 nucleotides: TGTGCCAGCACCAGGGACAGGGGAAGCACCGGGGAGCTGTTTTTT. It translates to CASTRDRGSTGELFF.

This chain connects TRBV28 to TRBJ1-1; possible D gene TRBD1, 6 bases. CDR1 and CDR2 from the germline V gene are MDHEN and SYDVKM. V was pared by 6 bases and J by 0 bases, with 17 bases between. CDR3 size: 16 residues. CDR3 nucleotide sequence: TGTGCCAGCAGCACCACAGGGATCGTTATGAACACTGAAGCTTTCTTT. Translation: CASSTTGIVMNTEAFF.

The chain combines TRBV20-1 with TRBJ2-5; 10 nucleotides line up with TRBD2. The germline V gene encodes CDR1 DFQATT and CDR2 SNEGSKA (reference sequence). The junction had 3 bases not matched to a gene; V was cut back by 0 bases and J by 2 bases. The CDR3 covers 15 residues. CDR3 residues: CSARDLAGAQETQYF. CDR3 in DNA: TGCAGTGCTAGAGATCTAGCGGGGGCTCAAGAGACCCAGTACTTC.

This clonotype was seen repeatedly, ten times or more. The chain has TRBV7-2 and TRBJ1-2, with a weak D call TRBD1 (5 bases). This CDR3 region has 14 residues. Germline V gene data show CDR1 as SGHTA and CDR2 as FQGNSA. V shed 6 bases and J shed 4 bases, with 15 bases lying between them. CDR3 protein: CASSPSTGGYGYTF. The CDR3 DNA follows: TGTGCCAGCAGTCCTTCAACAGGTGGCTATGGCTACACCTTC.

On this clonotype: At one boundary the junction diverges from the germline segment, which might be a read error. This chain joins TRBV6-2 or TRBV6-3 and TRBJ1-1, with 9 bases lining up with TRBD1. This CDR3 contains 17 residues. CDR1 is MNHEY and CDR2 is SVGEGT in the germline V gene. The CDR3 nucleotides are TGTGCCCGCAGTTACGAGACAGGGGGAGGTATGAACACTGAAGCTTTCTTT. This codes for CARSYETGGGMNTEAFF.

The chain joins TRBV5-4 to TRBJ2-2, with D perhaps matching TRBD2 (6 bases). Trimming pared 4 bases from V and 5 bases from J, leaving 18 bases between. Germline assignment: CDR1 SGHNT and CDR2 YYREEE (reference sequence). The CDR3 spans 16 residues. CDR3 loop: CASSPSAGGVTGELFF. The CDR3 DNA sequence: TGTGCCAGCAGCCCATCAGCCGGGGGAGTGACCGGGGAGCTGTTTTTT.

The CDR3 nucleotides read TGCAGTGCTAGAGATTTCGGCAGCGCCAACTATGGCTACACCTTC. Amino acids: CSARDFGSANYGYTF. The genes are TRBV20-1 and TRBJ1-2; D gene ambiguous. Germline V gene lookup returns CDR1 DFQATT and CDR2 SNEGSKA (reference sequence). V lost 0 bases and J 2 bases, leaving 13 bases between the germline ends. The CDR3 sequence is 15 residues long.

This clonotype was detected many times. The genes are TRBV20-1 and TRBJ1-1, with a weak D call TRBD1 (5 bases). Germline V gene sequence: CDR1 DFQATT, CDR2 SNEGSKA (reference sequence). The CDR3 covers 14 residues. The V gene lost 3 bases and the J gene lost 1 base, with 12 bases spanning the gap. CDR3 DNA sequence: TGCAGTGCTAGGAGAGCGGGGGAGAACACTGAAGCTTTCTTT. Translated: CSARRAGENTEAFF.

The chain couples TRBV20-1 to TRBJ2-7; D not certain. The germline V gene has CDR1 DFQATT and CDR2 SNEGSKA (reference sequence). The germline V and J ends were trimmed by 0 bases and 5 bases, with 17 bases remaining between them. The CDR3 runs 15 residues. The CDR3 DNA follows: TGCAGTGCTAGAGATCAGGCAGTGGGTCGAGACGAGCAGTACTTC. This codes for CSARDQAVGRDEQYF.

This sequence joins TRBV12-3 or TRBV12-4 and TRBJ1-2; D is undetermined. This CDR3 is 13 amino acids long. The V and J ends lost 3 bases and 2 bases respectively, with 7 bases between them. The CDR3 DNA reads TGTGCCAGCAGTTTGGCCCTCAACTATGGCTACACCTTC. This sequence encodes CASSLALNYGYTF.

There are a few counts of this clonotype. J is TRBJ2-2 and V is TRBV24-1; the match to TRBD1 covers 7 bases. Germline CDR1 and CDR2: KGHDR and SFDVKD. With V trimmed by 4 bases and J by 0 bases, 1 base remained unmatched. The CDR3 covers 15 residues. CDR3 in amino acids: CATSEGGSNTGELFF. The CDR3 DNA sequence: TGTGCCACCAGTGAAGGGGGCTCGAACACCGGGGAGCTGTTTTTT.

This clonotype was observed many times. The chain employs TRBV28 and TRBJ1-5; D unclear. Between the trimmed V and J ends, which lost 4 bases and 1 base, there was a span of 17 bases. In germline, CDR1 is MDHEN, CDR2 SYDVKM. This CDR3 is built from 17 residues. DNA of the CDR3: TGTGCCAGCAGTTCCTCGTCAGAGGTGGAGAGCAATCAGCCCCAGCATTTT. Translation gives CASSSSSEVESNQPQHF.

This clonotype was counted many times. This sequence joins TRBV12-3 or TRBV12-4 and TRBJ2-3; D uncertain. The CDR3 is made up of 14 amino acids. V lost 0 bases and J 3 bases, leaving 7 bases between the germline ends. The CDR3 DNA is TGTGCCAGCAGTTTAGCTGCGGCGACAGATACGCAGTATTTT. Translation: CASSLAAATDTQYF.

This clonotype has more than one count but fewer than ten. The CDR3 loop reads CASSSGTAGLIAKNIQYF. DNA of the CDR3: TGTGCCAGCAGTTCCGGGACGGCCGGCTTAATAGCCAAAAACATTCAGTACTTC. V usage is TRBV6-6 and J usage is TRBJ2-4, with D possibly called TRBD1 or TRBD2 (5 bases each). V was clipped by 4 bases and J by 0 bases, with 19 bases between them. Germline lookup yields CDR1 MNHNY and CDR2 SVGAGI (reference sequence). This CDR3 is 18 amino acids long.

CDR3 bases: TGCAGTGCTACAACAGGAGCCAGGAGCAATCAGCCCCAGCATTTT. It specifies CSATTGARSNQPQHF. The chain carries TRBV20-1 and TRBJ1-5; perhaps TRBD1 as D (5 bases). The CDR3 runs 15 residues. Germline lookup yields CDR1 DFQATT and CDR2 SNEGSKA (reference sequence). The V gene lost 4 bases and the J gene lost 1 base, with 14 bases spanning the gap.

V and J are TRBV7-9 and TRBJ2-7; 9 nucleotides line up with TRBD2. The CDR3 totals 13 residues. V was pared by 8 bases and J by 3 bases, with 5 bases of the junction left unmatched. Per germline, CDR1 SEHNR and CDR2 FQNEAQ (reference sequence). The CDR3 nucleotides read TGTGCCAGCGAAGCGGGGGGAGTCTACGAGCAGTACTTC. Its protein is CASEAGGVYEQYF.

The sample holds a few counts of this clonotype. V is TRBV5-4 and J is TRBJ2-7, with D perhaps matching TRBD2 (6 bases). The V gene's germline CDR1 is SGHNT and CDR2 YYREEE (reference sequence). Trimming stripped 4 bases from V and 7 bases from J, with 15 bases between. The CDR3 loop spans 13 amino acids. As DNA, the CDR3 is TGTGCCAGCAGCCGGGACTTCACGGGAGAGCAGTACTTC. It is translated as CASSRDFTGEQYF.

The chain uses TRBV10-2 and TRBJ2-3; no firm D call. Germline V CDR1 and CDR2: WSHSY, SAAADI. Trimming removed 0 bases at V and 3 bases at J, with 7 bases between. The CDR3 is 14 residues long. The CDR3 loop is CASSESKRTDTQYF. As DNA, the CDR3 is TGCGCCAGCAGTGAGTCAAAGAGGACAGATACGCAGTATTTT.